Following are 22 T cell receptor beta chains from one sample sequenced in a study of T cells in Graves' hyperthyroidism and ophthalmopathy. Amplification of TCR beta CDR3 regions was performed using RNA transcripts as template. Using the HTBI primer set, a first-round RT-PCR was run on the TCR CDR3. TCRdb analysed the multiplex PCR reads with MiXCR anew, one entry per CDR3 protein. The sample holds 500,000 to 650,000 distinct CDR3 sequences, 14% seen once. The material sequenced was blood. The receptors shown here come from a woman aged 40 to 50 with Graves' hyperthyroidism.

This clonotype was counted at least ten times. The V call is TRBV12-3 or TRBV12-4, the J call TRBJ1-1; D gene uncertain. This CDR3 region has 12 residues. V lost 8 bases and J lost 7, with 14 bases in between. In nucleotides, the CDR3 is TGTGCCAGCCAGCTGTCTCCGAGTGAAGCTTTCTTT. This sequence encodes CASQLSPSEAFF.

The chain recombines TRBV24-1 with TRBJ2-2; 13 nucleotides align to TRBD2. The CDR3 extends over 15 amino acids. Germline V CDR1 and CDR2: KGHDR, SFDVKD. The V segment lost 6 bases and the J segment 8 bases; nucleotides outside the gene matches: 5. The CDR3 loop is CATSRGLAGVGELFF. The DNA of the CDR3 is TGTGCCACCAGTCGAGGACTAGCGGGAGTTGGGGAGCTGTTTTTT.

The chain is built from TRBV6-1 and TRBJ1-2; 8 nucleotides match TRBD1. V gave up 4 bases and J gave up 6 bases; unmatched junction bases: 7. This CDR3 comprises 14 residues. Germline V gives CDR1 MNHNS, CDR2 SASEGT. CDR3: CASSVDRGGNGYTF. The CDR3 DNA reads as TGTGCCAGCAGTGTCGACAGGGGTGGAAATGGCTACACCTTC.

This clonotype was recorded at least ten times. The V gene is TRBV11-3, the J gene TRBJ2-2, with 9 bases matching TRBD2. The CDR3 runs to 16 residues. Germline V CDR1 and CDR2: SGHNT, YENEEA. J was trimmed by 0 bases and V by 5 bases; bases with no gene match: 4. CDR3 nucleotide sequence: TGTGCCAGCAGCCAAATAGCGGGGGCGAACACCGGGGAGCTGTTTTTT. Protein product: CASSQIAGANTGELFF.

This clonotype was recorded at least ten times. The chain has TRBV20-1 and TRBJ2-7; D might be TRBD2 (5 bases). Trimming took 1 base from V and 2 from J, leaving 15 bases between them. The germline gives CDR1 DFQATT, CDR2 SNEGSKA (reference sequence). CDR3 length: 15 residues. As DNA, the CDR3 is TGCAGTGCTAGAGGCCCGGACGGGAAAGCCTACGAGCAGTACTTC. As protein: CSARGPDGKAYEQYF.

This clonotype was seen at least ten times. The V gene is TRBV28, the J gene TRBJ2-3; 9 bases agree with TRBD2. CDR3 length: 12 amino acids. Germline V lookup: CDR1 MDHEN, CDR2 SYDVKM. V trimming: 11 bases; J trimming: 9 bases; junction bases outside the gene matches: 9. The CDR3 loop is CAVWGLAGTQYF. The CDR3 region has the DNA TGTGCCGTATGGGGGCTAGCGGGAACGCAGTATTTT.

To note about this clonotype: Just one base apart from a much larger clone, this may be a read error. This chain connects TRBV5-1 to TRBJ2-2, with D perhaps given as TRBD1 or TRBD2 (6 bases each). CDR3 length: 15 residues. Looked up from germline, CDR1 is SGHRS and CDR2 is YFSETQ. CDR3 sequence (DNA): TGCGCCAGCAGCTTGGAGTTCAGGGGCGGCGGGAAGCTGTTTTTT. It is translated as CASSLEFRGGGKLFF.

This clonotype was counted at least ten times. The genes are TRBV9 and TRBJ2-2, with 8 bases identical to TRBD2. Germline V gene data show CDR1 as SGDLS and CDR2 as YYNGEE. The CDR3 has 15 residues. J was trimmed by 7 bases and V by 0 bases; bases with no gene match: 5. The CDR3 coding sequence is TGTGCCAGCAGCGTAGTAGCGGGACATGACGGGGAGCTGTTTTTT. The encoded protein is CASSVVAGHDGELFF.

This clonotype was seen ten or more times. CDR3 DNA: TGCAGTGCTAGAGATACTAGCGGGAGAACAGATACGCAGTATTTT. Translated, it gives CSARDTSGRTDTQYF. J is TRBJ2-3 and V is TRBV20-1; TRBD2 aligns across 11 bases. V gave up 0 bases and J gave up 3 bases; unmatched junction bases: 2. The CDR3 contains 15 residues. Germline CDR1 and CDR2: DFQATT and SNEGSKA (reference sequence).

In this sample, this clonotype turned up many times. The chain uses TRBV20-1 and TRBJ2-7, with D possibly TRBD1 on 6 matching bases. The CDR3 is 15 residues long. Trimming took off 2 bases at V and 7 bases at J, with 21 bases between the two ends. CDR1 DFQATT and CDR2 SNEGSKA come from the germline V gene (reference sequence). CDR3: CSARRLRTAAGEQYF. The CDR3 bases are TGCAGTGCTAGAAGGCTCCGGACAGCAGCAGGAGAGCAGTACTTC.

This clonotype has just a few counts. The chain couples TRBV24-1 to TRBJ1-4, with D perhaps matching TRBD1 (5 bases). The CDR3 covers 19 residues. The ends were cut back, 9 bases at V and 0 bases at J, with 25 bases in the middle. The germline CDR1 and CDR2 sequences are KGHDR and SFDVKD. This CDR3 is CATSVYAPGPKSTNEKLFF. The CDR3 DNA sequence: TGTGCCACCTCAGTGTACGCTCCGGGACCGAAGTCAACTAATGAAAAACTGTTTTTT.

The table lists this clonotype with many counts. The J gene is TRBJ2-7, the V gene TRBV4-1, with TRBD1 identical over 8 bases. The CDR3 totals 14 residues. The ends lost 4 bases at V and 4 bases at J; junction bases unmatched: 6. Per the germline V gene, CDR1 is MGHRA and CDR2 is YSYEKL. CDR3 sequence reads: CASSRAGGQYEQYF. The CDR3 DNA sequence: TGCGCCAGCAGCCGGGCAGGGGGCCAGTACGAGCAGTACTTC.

Details on this clonotype: The junction differs from germline at one of its ends, possibly a read error. The gene calls are TRBV7-7 and TRBJ2-2; tentative D call: TRBD2 (6 bases). CDR3 length: 15 amino acids. From germline, CDR1 is SSHAT and CDR2 FNYEAQ (reference sequence). CDR3 in DNA: TGTGCTAGCAGCTCCTTCGGGAGCGGCACCGGGGAGCTGTTTTTT. Amino acid sequence: CASSSFGSGTGELFF.

This clonotype was counted at least ten times. The chain recombines TRBV20-1 with TRBJ2-2; 11 bases match TRBD1. This CDR3 is 15 amino acids long. The J segment lost 3 bases and the V segment lost 3 bases, leaving 3 bases of the junction unmatched. The germline gives CDR1 DFQATT, CDR2 SNEGSKA (reference sequence). CDR3 coding DNA: TGCAGTGCTAGGAGGGGACAGGGGGACACCGGGGAGCTGTTTTTT. It translates to CSARRGQGDTGELFF.

The rearrangement joins TRBV6-2 or TRBV6-3 to TRBJ2-3; 7 bases agree with TRBD1. The CDR3 is 16 amino acids. V lost 4 bases to trimming and J lost 6 bases; unmatched junction nucleotides: 13. CDR1 is MNHEY, CDR2 SVGEGT, per germline. CDR3 nucleotide sequence: TGTGCCAGCAGTTCCCACAGGGGCCCACCGGAGGATACGCAGTATTTT. This codes for CASSSHRGPPEDTQYF.

This clonotype was found many times. The chain recombines TRBV28 with TRBJ2-3, with TRBD1 matching 8 bases. J lost 4 bases, V lost 8 bases, and 5 bases had no gene match. Germline values: CDR1 MDHEN, CDR2 SYDVKM. This CDR3 contains 13 residues. The CDR3 sequence: CASQEQGADTQYF. CDR3 bases: TGTGCCAGCCAAGAACAGGGGGCAGATACGCAGTATTTT.

This clonotype was seen ten or more times. The chain combines TRBV3-1 with TRBJ1-2, with D uncertain. CDR1 LGHDT and CDR2 YNNKEL come from the germline V gene (reference sequence). CDR3 length equals 14 residues. V lost 0 bases to trimming and J lost 7 bases, with 12 bases between them. This chain's CDR3 is CASSQEVLGPGYTF. The CDR3 DNA sequence: TGTGCCAGCAGCCAAGAAGTCCTCGGGCCTGGCTACACCTTC.

The genes are TRBV6-1 and TRBJ2-7; the match to TRBD1 covers 9 bases. Trimming took 5 bases from V and 5 from J; bases not matched to a gene: 7. Per germline, CDR1 MNHNS and CDR2 SASEGT. CDR3 length equals 14 residues. CDR3 sequence: CASSHGQGNHEQYF. The CDR3 bases are TGTGCCAGCAGTCACGGACAGGGGAACCACGAGCAGTACTTC.

The rearrangement uses TRBV30 and TRBJ2-3; the match to TRBD1 covers 7 bases. Unmatched junction bases numbered 9, after V lost 8 bases and J lost 1 base. The CDR3 runs to 14 residues. Germline V gene sequence: CDR1 GTSNPN, CDR2 SVGIG (reference sequence). The CDR3 here is CAVRQGGGTDTQYF. CDR3 nucleotides: TGTGCCGTCCGACAGGGCGGAGGCACAGATACGCAGTATTTT.

This clonotype has just a few counts. The chain employs TRBV20-1 and TRBJ2-7; TRBD1 agrees at 7 bases. Losses at the gene ends were 0 bases for V and 4 bases for J; bases not matched to a gene: 9. This CDR3 is 15 amino acids long. Germline lookup yields CDR1 DFQATT and CDR2 SNEGSKA (reference sequence). CDR3 region: CSARDLTGSRYEQYF. Written as DNA, the CDR3 is TGCAGTGCTAGAGACTTGACAGGGTCTCGGTACGAGCAGTACTTC.

This clonotype appeared a few times. The V and J genes are TRBV19 and TRBJ1-1; D might be TRBD1 (6 bases). Trimming removed 5 bases at V and 1 base at J, with 11 bases between. The CDR3 is made up of 14 amino acids. The V gene's germline CDR1 is LNHDA and CDR2 SQIVND (reference sequence). The CDR3 nucleotides are TGTGCCAGTAGTCCGTGGACAGCGAACACTGAAGCTTTCTTT. Translated: CASSPWTANTEAFF.

This clonotype appeared a few times. CDR3 amino acids: CASSVGRAGSYGYTF. The CDR3 DNA sequence: TGTGCCAGCAGCGTAGGGCGGGCAGGCAGCTATGGCTACACCTTC. This chain links TRBV9 with TRBJ1-2, with D unresolved. The CDR3 loop spans 15 amino acids. Trimming removed 0 bases at V and 4 bases at J, with 13 bases between. Germline assignment: CDR1 SGDLS and CDR2 YYNGEE.